This TCR beta chain came from a study of cytomegalovirus exposure and HLA in healthy donors (TCRdb year 2017). Looking at the study overall: According to an earlier analysis of a few hundred of the donors, about 179 million T cells yielded 117 million unique TCR beta sequences and about 280 Gb of sequence data. Roughly 300 gigabases of sequencing data and 70 million to 85 million unique TCR sequences were included in an early release covering around 650 HLA-typed donors. The genetic ancestry cluster associated with self-reported Caucasian donors included over 65% of the 350 to 500 genotyped donors. The aim of the study was to test whether cataloging public T cell receptors could identify signatures of past pathogen exposure. The study used immunosequencing to profile the T cell repertoires of 670 or so subjects and linked those repertoires to cytomegalovirus serostatus. In addition to the first cohort of approximately 650 subjects, a separate validation cohort of approximately 120 different subjects was used. To predict cytomegalovirus infection status, the study brought together high-throughput TCR immunosequencing, statistical association of individual TCRs with disease status, and machine learning. To study patterns of TCR occurrence, a later analysis re-analyzed previously published TCR beta repertoires from 600 to 750 donors and added high-resolution HLA genotyping. Rather than using new phenotypic data, the later analysis identified candidate immune exposures from TCR beta sequences and from how often those sequences occurred across donors. In an earlier analysis of roughly 540 of the donors, high-throughput TCR beta sequencing was used to judge whether each TCR beta V gene segment behaved as functional or pseudogenic. Donor age, sex, ethnicity and CMV serostatus were collected together with the repertoire data. A later genetic analysis used genome-wide SNP genotypes for about 60% of the roughly 700 donors, treating that subset as a discovery cohort. Every discovery cohort repertoire had been produced on one sequencing platform. Class I and class II HLA loci were covered by the typing at four-digit resolution. Typing coverage differed by locus: A, B, C, DRB1 and DQB1 were typed in roughly 620-640 donors, DQA1 in about 550, DPA1 in 600 to 610, and DPB1 in 472. Several DR-DQ haplotypes were handled as single units for association and clustering, since linkage in the cohort was strong. On average, roughly 240,000 unique TCR beta nucleotide sequences were sequenced per donor among fewer than 500 genotyped donors of the cohort, with roughly 18% of those sequences being non-productive.

The research as a whole found: A few of the identified cytomegalovirus-associated TCR beta chains were confirmed in vitro to be specific for cytomegalovirus antigens. Because counts were too low, about 15 rarely observed V segments, including chromosome 9 orphons, were left out of the earlier analysis of 587 of the donors. In the study, some 180 TCR beta chains were listed as associated with cytomegalovirus. The classifier was reported to diagnose cytomegalovirus status with high specificity and sensitivity in both the original cohort and the validation cohort. A later analysis found that TCR association rates varied across HLA loci, with DRB1 alleles showing the most associated TCRs and HLA-C alleles the fewest. This cohort had only TCR beta chains sequenced, and the lack of alpha or paired-chain data limited which features could be detected. Because some donors lacked HLA typing at each locus, the association tests relied only on the typed subset. A later analysis found that most CMV-associated TCR beta chains appeared HLA-restricted, with HLA associations seemingly driven largely by CMV exposure. Correlated functional status among segregating V segments might reflect linkage disequilibrium, but an unknown experimental factor could not be ruled out. Some IMGT-functional V segments, including TRBV6-2 and TRBV6-3, could not be distinguished by the 87-base-pair reads and were therefore excluded. When HLA alleles, especially DR and DQ, strongly co-occurred, attributing TCR associations to individual alleles was difficult. Most TCR sequences were seen in very few donors, while some public TCRs were found in many individuals. A further reported finding was that TCR beta sequences accurately predicted the HLA-A and HLA-B alleles for most subjects in the first cohort. In a later genetic analysis, fewer N-insertions in productive TCRs were reported among donors in an Asian-associated ancestry cluster than the roughly 640-donor mean. For the cohort, immune exposure information was limited to CMV serostatus. A later analysis associated about 16,000 TCR beta sequences with specific HLA alleles at a false discovery rate of 0.05. It was suggested by the authors that the approach could potentially be generalized to other disease states and immunological phenotypes. In a later analysis, HLA-associated TCR beta chains showed more clonal expansion and lower generation probabilities than non-associated chains that were equally common. In a later genetic analysis, a missense DCLRE1C variant was associated with V-gene and J-gene trimming of TCR beta chains, and the association was replicated in an independent cohort. An earlier analysis of some 560 of the donors showed that most TCR beta V segments appeared in productive rearrangements either about 90% or about 30% of the time, which broadly matched IMGT annotations. Several of the top co-occurrence clusters appeared to be linked to parvovirus B19, influenza, CMV and Epstein-Barr virus, according to a later analysis. The sequencing pipeline was judged likely to have produced a cluster of highly shared sequence variants as a technical artifact. Roughly uniform sequencing depth across donors was assumed in presence/absence analyses, although this assumption may not hold.

Compared with germline, V lacks 3 bases and J lacks 6 bases; bases without a gene match: 8. The CDR3 has 15 amino acids, counting the end cysteine and phenylalanine. Only CDR3 DNA remains: 45 bases, in frame from the first base. CDR1 and CDR2 are read off the germline V gene as SGDLS and YYNGEE. The library was made by the immunoSEQ multiplex PCR assay. For the multiplex PCR, a mixture combining 60 forward primers for TCR Vbeta segments and 13 reverse primers for TCR Jbeta segments was used. The CDR3 region of rearranged TCR beta genes was amplified from genomic DNA by a multiplex PCR assay. The amplified TCR beta libraries were sequenced on the Illumina HiSeq System as 87-base-pair reads. Per the original workflow: A later analysis counted approximately 74 million unique TCR beta chains across the 550 to 700 repertoires, and roughly 9.9 million of these chains were shared by at least two donors. To remove PCR and sequencing errors, raw reads were error-corrected and collapsed into unique sequences using a nearest-neighbor algorithm that merged closely related sequences. CDR3 sequences were aligned to IMGT reference sequences to assign V, D and J gene segments. For a sequence to be retained, at least a six-nucleotide match to both a V gene segment and a J gene segment was required. Rearrangements were classified as productive when the CDR3 lacked stop codons and remained in frame with V and J, and all other rearrangements were classified as non-productive. Following IMGT convention, CDR3 was defined as the stretch from the second conserved V-encoded cysteine up to the conserved J-encoded phenylalanine. The earlier analysis of roughly 590 of the donors excluded any sequence lacking an unambiguous match to a single V gene segment. In an earlier analysis of 450 to 700 of the donors, V segments were called functional above 56.7% productive rearrangements and were called segregating when the between-donor standard deviation exceeded 5%. A statistical classification framework was built to diagnose cytomegalovirus status from the catalog of TCR beta chain sequences. A later analysis assigned V and J genes by comparing TCR nucleotide sequences with IMGT/GENE-DB human TR gene sequences. A later analysis assigned CDR3 sequences and most-parsimonious VDJ recombination scenarios with the TCRdist pipeline. In a later analysis, each TCR beta chain was defined by its CDR3 amino acid sequence together with its V-gene family, and reads lacking a unique V-gene family were excluded. A later analysis removed 550 to 700 highly shared, low-generation-probability nucleotide sequences to deal with suspected cross-contamination and a sequencing artifact. In a later analysis, a clonal expansion index for each public chain was calculated from normalized within-repertoire ranks of inferred template counts. In a later analysis, generation probabilities were computed with a VDJ recombination model fitted to out-of-frame rearrangements, and the resulting probabilities were checked against IGoR. In a later analysis, hypergeometric tests were used to score TCR-TCR, TCR-HLA and TCR-CMV co-occurrence, with a repertoire-size bias correction applied to TCR pairs. False discovery rates were estimated in a later analysis by permuting HLA or CMV assignments 20 times. In a later analysis, co-occurring TCRs were grouped using DBSCAN, with TCRdist sequence similarity added in when clustering inside HLA-allele-positive subsets. Repertoires with fewer than 30,000 or more than 120,000 public chains, plus five repertoires with anomalous nucleotide sharing, were excluded from co-occurrence clustering. TCRdb re-hosts the immuneACCESS table, in-frame sequences only. Its copies lack some clones; in the studies checked, an unresolved V gene accounts for under half of them, and the cause for the rest is not known. The V and J calls and clone size are taken from that table; D and trimming were inferred from the DNA. This sample has around 170,000 clones in its table, and around four fifths of those were observed once. The top ten hold approximately 0.8% of the sample.

The cohort comprised around 700 healthy bone marrow donors. Cohort members were all nominally healthy when sampled, although unrecorded immune exposures were likely present. The donor was CMV seronegative and was included in the group of a few hundred seronegative cohort members. Each donor provided a peripheral blood sample, and peripheral blood mononuclear cells were used for TCR beta sequencing. Genomic DNA was extracted from the blood cell samples with the Qiagen DNeasy Blood Extraction Kit. Turning to this clone: The antigen it binds to is not known. Per-base quality was not reported, and no clone a single base away is much larger than it.

The chain employs TRBV9 and TRBJ2-3; 9 middle bases align to TRBD2. Sequencing was performed on PBMCs. This TCR was recovered from a woman between 18 and 29 years old in good health and CMV-seronegative. The DNA sequence is as follows: TGTGCCAGCAGCGCCCTAGCGGGGCCCATGGATACGCAGTATTTT. The encoded protein is CASSALAGPMDTQYF.